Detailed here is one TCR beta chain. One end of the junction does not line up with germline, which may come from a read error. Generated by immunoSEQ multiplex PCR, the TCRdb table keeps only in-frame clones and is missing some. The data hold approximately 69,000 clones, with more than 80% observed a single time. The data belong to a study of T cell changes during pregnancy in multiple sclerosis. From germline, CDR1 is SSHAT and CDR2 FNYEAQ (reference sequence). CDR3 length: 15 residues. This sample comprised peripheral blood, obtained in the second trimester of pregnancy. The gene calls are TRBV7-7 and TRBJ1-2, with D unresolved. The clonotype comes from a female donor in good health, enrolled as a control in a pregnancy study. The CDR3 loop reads CASSPPPGSNYGYTF. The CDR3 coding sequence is TGTGCTAGCAGCCCCCCGCCCGGTTCTAACTATGGCTACACCTTC.